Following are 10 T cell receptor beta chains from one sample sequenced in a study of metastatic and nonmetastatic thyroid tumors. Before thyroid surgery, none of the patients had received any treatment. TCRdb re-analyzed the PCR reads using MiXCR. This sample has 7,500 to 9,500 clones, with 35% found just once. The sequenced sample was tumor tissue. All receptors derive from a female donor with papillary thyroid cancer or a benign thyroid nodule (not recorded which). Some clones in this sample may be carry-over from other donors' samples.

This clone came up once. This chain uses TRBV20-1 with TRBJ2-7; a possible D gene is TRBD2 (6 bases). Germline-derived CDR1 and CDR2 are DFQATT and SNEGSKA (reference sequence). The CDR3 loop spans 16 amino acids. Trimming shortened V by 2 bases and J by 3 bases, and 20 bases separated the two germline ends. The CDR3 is CSARPRETWSIYEQYF. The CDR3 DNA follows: TGCAGTGCTAGACCACGGGAGACATGGTCGATCTACGAGCAGTACTTC.

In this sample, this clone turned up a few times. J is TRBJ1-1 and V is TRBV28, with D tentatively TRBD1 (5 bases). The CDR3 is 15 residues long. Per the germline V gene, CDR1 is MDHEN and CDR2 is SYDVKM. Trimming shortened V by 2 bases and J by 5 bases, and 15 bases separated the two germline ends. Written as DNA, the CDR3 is TGTGCCAGCAGTTTAAGCACAGGTGTTGGTACTGAAGCTTTCTTT. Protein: CASSLSTGVGTEAFF.

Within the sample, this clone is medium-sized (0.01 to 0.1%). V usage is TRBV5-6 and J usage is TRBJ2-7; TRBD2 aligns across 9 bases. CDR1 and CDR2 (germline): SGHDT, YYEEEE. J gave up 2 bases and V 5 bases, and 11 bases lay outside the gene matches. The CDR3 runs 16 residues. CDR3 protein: CASSWGTASGAYEQYF. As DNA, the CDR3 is TGTGCCAGCAGTTGGGGCACGGCTAGCGGGGCCTACGAGCAGTACTTC.

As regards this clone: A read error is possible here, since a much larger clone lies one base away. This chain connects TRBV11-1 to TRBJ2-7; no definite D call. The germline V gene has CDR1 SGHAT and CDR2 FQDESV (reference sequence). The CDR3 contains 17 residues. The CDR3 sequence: CAISLVPGRGSSYEQYF. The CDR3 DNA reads TGTGCCATCAGCTTAGTCCCCGGCCGTGGGTCCTCCTACGAGCAGTACTTC.

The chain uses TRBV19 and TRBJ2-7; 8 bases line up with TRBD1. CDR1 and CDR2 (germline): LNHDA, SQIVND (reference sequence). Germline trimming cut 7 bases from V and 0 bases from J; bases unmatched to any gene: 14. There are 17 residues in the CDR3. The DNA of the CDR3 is TGTGCCAGTACCCACCCTGCCACAGGGGGTAGCTCCTACGAGCAGTACGTC. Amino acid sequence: CASTHPATGGSSYEQYV.

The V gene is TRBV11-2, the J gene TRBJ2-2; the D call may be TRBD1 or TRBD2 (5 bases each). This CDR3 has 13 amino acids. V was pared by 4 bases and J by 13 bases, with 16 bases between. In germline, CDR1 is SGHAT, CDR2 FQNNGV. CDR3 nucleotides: TGTGCCAGCAGCTCCACCCAGGGCGCGGGGCTGTTTTTT. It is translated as CASSSTQGAGLFF.

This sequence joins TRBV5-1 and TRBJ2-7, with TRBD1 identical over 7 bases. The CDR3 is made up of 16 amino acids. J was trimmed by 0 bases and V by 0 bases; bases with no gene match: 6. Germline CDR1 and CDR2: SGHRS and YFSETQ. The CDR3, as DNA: TGCGCCAGCAGCTTGGGGTGGACAGGCAGCTCCTACGAGCAGTACTTC. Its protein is CASSLGWTGSSYEQYF.

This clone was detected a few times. The CDR3 region is CASSLDSLYGYTF. In DNA, the CDR3 is TGCGCCAGCAGCTTGGACAGCCTCTATGGCTACACCTTC. This rearrangement joins TRBV5-1 to TRBJ1-2; D is unresolved. Trimming took off 0 bases at V and 4 bases at J, with 7 bases between the two ends. Per germline, CDR1 SGHRS and CDR2 YFSETQ. The CDR3 extends over 13 amino acids.

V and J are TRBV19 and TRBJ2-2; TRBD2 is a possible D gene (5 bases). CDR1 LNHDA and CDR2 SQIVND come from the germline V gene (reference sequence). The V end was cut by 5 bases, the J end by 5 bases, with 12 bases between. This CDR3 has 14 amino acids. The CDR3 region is CASSVGLTTGELFF. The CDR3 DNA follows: TGTGCCAGTAGTGTTGGACTTACGACCGGGGAGCTGTTTTTT.

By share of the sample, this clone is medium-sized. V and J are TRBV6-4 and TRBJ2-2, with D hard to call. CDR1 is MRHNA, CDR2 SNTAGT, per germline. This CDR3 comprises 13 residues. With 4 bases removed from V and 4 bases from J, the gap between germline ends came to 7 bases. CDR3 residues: CASSASGTGELFF. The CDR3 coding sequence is TGTGCCAGCAGTGCCTCTGGCACCGGGGAGCTGTTTTTT.